Following are 6 T cell receptor beta chains from one sample sequenced in a study of shared clonotypes between healthy human individuals. Sequencing was performed with immunoSEQ multiplex PCR; in TCRdb, only in-frame clones are kept and a portion is missing. Altogether some 2,500,000 clones are present, 80% to 95% being singletons, with the ten largest covering roughly 0.39%. The sample consisted of naive CD4+ T cells from PBMCs. Subset here: CD45RA+ positively selected. The receptors stem from a man younger than 35 in good health. Some clones in this sample may be carry-over from other donors' samples.

The chain is built from TRBV29-1 and TRBJ1-1; the D gene is possibly TRBD1 (6 bases). The CDR3 spans 13 residues. CDR1 and CDR2 from the germline V gene are SQVTM and ANQGSEA. V lost 4 bases, J lost 4 bases, and 13 bases lay in between. The CDR3 region is CSVVTGQITEAFF. CDR3 bases: TGCAGCGTTGTAACAGGGCAAATCACTGAAGCTTTCTTT.

This clone was counted once. V gene TRBV28 combines with J gene TRBJ1-3, with TRBD1 identical over 10 bases. V lost 5 bases, J lost 2 bases, and 15 bases stayed unmatched. This CDR3 spans 19 amino acids. Germline assignment: CDR1 MDHEN and CDR2 SYDVKM. The DNA for the CDR3 is TGTGCCAGCAGTCCTTTCCTTTGGGACAGGGGTTTGACTGGAAACACCATATATTTT. Translating gives CASSPFLWDRGLTGNTIYF. Drawing the rest from reference TRBV28 and TRBJ1-3, the complete variable domain is DVKVTQSSRYLVKRTGEKVFLECVQDMDHENMFWYRQDPGLGLRLIYFSYDVKMKEKGDIPEGYSVSREKKERFSLILESASTNQTSMYLCASSPFLWDRGLTGNTIYFGEGSWLTVV.

The table lists this clone with a few counts. The chain recombines TRBV2 with TRBJ1-4, with a possible D match to TRBD1 (5 bases). CDR1 and CDR2 from the germline V gene are SNHLY and FYNNEI. This CDR3 contains 13 residues. V was cut by 4 bases and J by 8 bases, with 11 bases left in between. The CDR3 is CASSGSRGEKLFF. DNA for the CDR3: TGTGCCAGCAGTGGGTCAAGGGGCGAAAAACTGTTTTTT.

The DNA for the CDR3 is TGCGCCAGCAGCTTGAACGGGCCAGCCGGTCCCGGGGAGCTGTTTTTT. This encodes CASSLNGPAGPGELFF. J is TRBJ2-2 and V is TRBV5-1; D is ambiguous. Germline CDR1 SGHRS, CDR2 YFSETQ. CDR3 length: 16 amino acids. V was trimmed by 1 base and J by 6 bases, leaving 16 bases between them. The whole variable domain, filled in from reference TRBV5-1 and TRBJ2-2, reads KAGVTQTPRYLIKTRGQQVTLSCSPISGHRSVSWYQQTPGQGLQFLFEYFSETQRNKGNFPGRFSGRQFSNSRSEMNVSTLELGDSALYLCASSLNGPAGPGELFFGEGSRLTVL.

V usage is TRBV11-3 and J usage is TRBJ2-1; 7 positions agree with TRBD1. The germline V gene has CDR1 SGHNT and CDR2 YENEEA. The CDR3 extends over 15 amino acids. V lost 5 bases and J lost 8; bases outside the gene matches: 12. The DNA of the CDR3 is TGTGCCAGCAGCGGCCGGACAGGCCCCTTGGATGAGCAGTTCTTC. It codes for CASSGRTGPLDEQFF.

The V call is TRBV28, the J call TRBJ2-7, with D perhaps matching TRBD1 (5 bases). Trimming removed 5 bases from V and 0 bases from J, with 14 bases in between. In germline, CDR1 is MDHEN, CDR2 SYDVKM. This CDR3 has 15 residues. The CDR3 is CASSSTGDLSYEQYF. Written as DNA, the CDR3 is TGTGCCAGCAGTAGCACAGGTGATCTCTCCTACGAGCAGTACTTC.